Listed below are T cell receptor beta chains from one sample, sequenced in a study of cytomegalovirus exposure and HLA in healthy donors. The repertoire was sequenced with immunoSEQ multiplex PCR; TCRdb's copy has only in-frame clones and lacks some. This table holds under 200,000 clones, 80% found once. The sample consisted of PBMCs. All receptors come from a man under 40 in good health and CMV-seronegative. CDR3s include the opening cysteine and the closing phenylalanine or tryptophan. D genes are given only for firm matches. Part of the rows lack a size; the others show once, few, many or a class for expanded clones.

>NA|TRBJ1-1|TRBV15|NA
TGTGCCACCAGCAGAGACTATCGTTTTACGGGGGTGAACACTGAAGCTTTCTTT
CATSRDYRFTGVNTEAFF
>NA|TRBJ2-7|TRBV30|NA
TGTGCCTGGGGGAGGGGGGTCCACGAGCAGTACTTC
CAWGRGVHEQYF
>NA|TRBJ2-3|TRBV13|NA
TGTGCCAGCAGCTTATCCAGCGGAGGGACAGATACGCAGTATTTT
CASSLSSGGTDTQYF
>NA|TRBJ2-7|TRBV4-2|NA
TGTGCCAGCAGCCAAGTAGGAGTCTACGAGCAGTACTTC
CASSQVGVYEQYF
>NA|TRBJ1-1|TRBV5-1|NA
TGCGCCAGCAGTTTAGACAGGTTGAACACTGAAGCTTTCTTT
CASSLDRLNTEAFF
>NA|TRBJ2-5|TRBV7-3|NA
TGTGCCAGCAGCCGGGGGTACCAAGAGACCCAGTACTTC
CASSRGYQETQYF
>TRBD1|TRBJ1-1|TRBV28|NA
TGTGCCAGCAGTCTGATGGGAACAGGGGTAAACACTGAAGCTTTCTTT
CASSLMGTGVNTEAFF
>TRBD2|TRBJ2-7|TRBV19|NA
TGTGCCAGTAGTGAACTAGCGACCTCCGAGCAGTACTTC
CASSELATSEQYF
>NA|TRBJ1-3|TRBV11-2|NA
TGTGCCAGCAGCCCCCCCCGTCCGGGGGTAGGAAACACCATATATTTT
CASSPPRPGVGNTIYF
>TRBD1|TRBJ1-4|TRBV5-1|few
TGCGCCAGCAGCCTGCAGACAGGGACCGGCGTAGGAAAACTGTTTTTT
CASSLQTGTGVGKLFF
>TRBD2|TRBJ2-1|TRBV5-1|NA
TGCGCCAGCAGACCCGTGGCGGGAGTACAGAATGAGCAGTTCTTC
CASRPVAGVQNEQFF
>NA|TRBJ1-2|TRBV7-2|once
TGTGCCAGCAGCTTTCAGGACGGCGGCTGGGGGGGCTATGGCTACACCTTC
CASSFQDGGWGGYGYTF
>NA|TRBJ2-5|TRBV28|NA
TGTGCCGCGCGCAGCGAGACTCTGGAGACCCAGTACTTC
CAARSETLETQYF
>NA|TRBJ2-1|TRBV4-2|NA
TGTGCCAGCAGCCTTCCCGGGGCGGGGTCCTACAATGAGCAGTTCTTC
CASSLPGAGSYNEQFF
>NA|TRBJ1-1|TRBV9|NA
TGTGCCAGCAGCGTAGTGGAGGGGATGAACACTGAAGCTTTCTTT
CASSVVEGMNTEAFF
>NA|TRBJ2-3|TRBV18|NA
TGTGCCAGCTCACCATTAGGGCCAGTTGCGGGGTTGCTGTCAGATACGCAGTATTTT
CASSPLGPVAGLLSDTQYF
>TRBD1|TRBJ1-1|TRBV4-3|NA
TGCGCCAGCAGCCTTGGACAGGGTATGAGCACTGAAGCTTTCTTT
CASSLGQGMSTEAFF
>NA|TRBJ2-2|TRBV5-5|NA
TGTGCCAGCAGCTTGATGCGGGACCTTAACACCGGGGAGCTGTTTTTT
CASSLMRDLNTGELFF
>TRBD1|TRBJ2-7|TRBV28|NA
TGTGCCAGCAGTTCCCCTCGGACAGGGATCATCTACGAGCAGTACTTC
CASSSPRTGIIYEQYF
>TRBD1|TRBJ1-2|TRBV30|NA
TGTGCCTGGACAGGGGGCGTCTATGGCTACACCTTC
CAWTGGVYGYTF
>NA|TRBJ1-5|TRBV15|NA
TGTGCCACCAGCAGAGATAGAGGCAAGGGGCGTAATCAGCCCCAGCATTTT
CATSRDRGKGRNQPQHF
>NA|TRBJ2-3|TRBV28|few
TGTGCCAGCAGGGGGGACTTCCGAAGAATGACAGATACGCAGTATTTT
CASRGDFRRMTDTQYF
>NA|TRBJ2-1|TRBV18|few
TGTGCCAGCTCACCGACCGGGACTCCATCCTACAATGAGCAGTTCTTC
CASSPTGTPSYNEQFF
>TRBD1|TRBJ2-7|TRBV5-6|NA
TGTGCCAGCAGCCCCGGGACAGCCCTATACGAGCAGTACTTC
CASSPGTALYEQYF
>TRBD1|TRBJ1-1|TRBV11-3|NA
TGTGCCAGCAGCTCTCGACAGGGTGAAGCTTTCTTT
CASSSRQGEAFF
>NA|TRBJ1-3|TRBV30|NA
TGTGCCTGGACCCCCGACACTAGCTCTGGAAACACCATATATTTT
CAWTPDTSSGNTIYF
>TRBD1|TRBJ2-7|TRBV14|NA
TGTGCCAGCAGCCAGGGGACAGGCCCTTACGAGCAGTACTTC
CASSQGTGPYEQYF
>NA|TRBJ2-3|TRBV7-9|NA
TGTGCCAGCAGGAGGCGAGGGAGCACAGATACGCAGTATTTT
CASRRRGSTDTQYF
>NA|TRBJ2-2|TRBV5-1|NA
TGCGCCAGCAGCAAAGGGGGGGCCAACACCGGGGAGCTGTTTTTT
CASSKGGANTGELFF
>NA|TRBJ2-7|TRBV28|NA
TGTGCCAGCGGATTGGGCCTCTTCGACGAGCAGTACTTC
CASGLGLFDEQYF
>NA|TRBJ1-3|TRBV28|NA
TGTGCCAGCAGTTTACTGGGCACGAGCTCTGGAAACACCATATATTTT
CASSLLGTSSGNTIYF
>NA|TRBJ1-5|TRBV4-2|NA
TGTGCCATCAGCCAACGGGGGGTCGGGGGGAATCAGCCCCAGCATTTT
CAISQRGVGGNQPQHF
>TRBD1|TRBJ1-1|TRBV6-5|once
TGTGCCAGCAGTTACTCGGACAGGGTTCATACTGAAGCTTTCTTT
CASSYSDRVHTEAFF
>NA|TRBJ1-2|TRBV27|NA
TGTGCCAGCAGACGACCGTACAGCTCCTGGTCCTATGGCTACACCTTC
CASRRPYSSWSYGYTF
>NA|TRBJ1-3|TRBV30|NA
TGTGCCTGGACCCCAGGTAGCTCTGGAAACACCATATATTTT
CAWTPGSSGNTIYF
>TRBD1|TRBJ2-7|TRBV18|NA
TGTGCCAGCTCACTTCGACAGGGAACGAACGAGCAGTACTTC
CASSLRQGTNEQYF
>NA|TRBJ1-3|TRBV27|NA
TGTGCCAGCAGTCCAACCTGGACAGCTGGAAACACCATATATTTT
CASSPTWTAGNTIYF
>NA|TRBJ2-7|TRBV15|NA
TGTGCCACCAGCAGAGATCGGGGTTACGAGCAGTACTTC
CATSRDRGYEQYF
>NA|TRBJ2-2|TRBV6-5|NA
TGTGCCAGCAGTTACTCGCGACACCCCGGGGAGCTGTTTTTT
CASSYSRHPGELFF
>NA|TRBJ1-1|TRBV29-1|NA
TGCAGCGTGCGGGACTCTGTGGGGACTGAAGCTTTCTTT
CSVRDSVGTEAFF